This record covers a single TCR beta chain. The target of this receptor is not known. The record has no base qualities; no much larger clone is one base away. This sample stems from a study of cytomegalovirus exposure and HLA in healthy donors (dated by TCRdb to about 2017). Concerning the study at large: In an earlier analysis of 587 of the donors, 276 Gb of sequence data and approximately 120 million unique TCR beta sequences from roughly 180 million T cells were reported. Approximately 300 gigabases of sequencing data and approximately 92 million unique TCR sequences made up an early release that covered approximately 620 HLA-typed donors. Of the approximately 400 genotyped donors, 65% to 90% fell in the genetic ancestry cluster associated with self-reported Caucasian donors. The aim of the study was to test whether cataloging public T cell receptors could identify signatures of past pathogen exposure. Using immunosequencing, the study profiled T cell repertoires from about 650 subjects and related those repertoires to cytomegalovirus serostatus. Along with the approximately 600-subject first cohort, a separate validation cohort of over 90 different subjects was used. High-throughput TCR immunosequencing, statistical association of individual TCRs with disease status, and machine learning were combined to predict cytomegalovirus infection status. In a later analysis, previously published TCR beta repertoires from several hundred donors were re-analyzed and high-resolution HLA genotyping was added so that TCR occurrence patterns could be studied. The later analysis used no new phenotypic data to find candidate immune exposures, relying instead on TCR beta sequences and their occurrence across donors. An earlier analysis of 500 to 650 of the donors applied high-throughput TCR beta sequencing to assess whether each TCR beta V gene segment acted as functional or pseudogenic. Donor age, sex, ethnicity and CMV serostatus were collected together with the repertoire data. A later genetic analysis took genome-wide SNP genotypes for about three fifths of the roughly 700 donors and used that subset as a discovery cohort. Every repertoire in the discovery cohort had been generated on one and the same sequencing platform. HLA typing covered class I and class II loci at four-digit resolution. Typing coverage differed by locus: A, B, C, DRB1 and DQB1 were typed in about 620-640 donors, DQA1 in about 550, DPA1 in some 610, and DPB1 in approximately 450. A handful of DR-DQ haplotypes were handled as single units for association and clustering because linkage in the cohort was strong. Among roughly 370 genotyped donors of the cohort, an average of approximately 250,000 unique TCR beta nucleotide sequences were sequenced per donor, roughly 18% of them non-productive.

Overall results and qualifications from the work: Linkage disequilibrium might explain the correlated functional status among segregating V segments, but an unknown experimental factor could not be ruled out. Strong co-occurrence of HLA alleles, especially DR and DQ, made assigning TCR associations to individual alleles difficult. According to the authors, the approach could potentially be generalized to other disease states and immunological phenotypes. In a later analysis, 16,951 TCR beta sequences were associated with specific HLA alleles at a false discovery rate of 0.05. A cluster of highly shared sequence variants was judged likely to represent a technical artifact of the sequencing pipeline. According to a later analysis, TCR association rates differed among HLA loci, with DRB1 alleles showing the most associated TCRs and HLA-C alleles showing the fewest. Compared with the approximately 710-donor mean, donors in an Asian-associated ancestry cluster had fewer N-insertions in productive TCRs, according to a later genetic analysis. The presence/absence analyses assumed that sequencing depth was roughly uniform across donors, and that assumption may not be true. According to a later analysis, most CMV-associated TCR beta chains appeared to be HLA-restricted, and the HLA associations seemed to be driven largely by CMV exposure. Cytomegalovirus status was reported to be diagnosed by the classifier with high specificity and sensitivity in both the original and validation cohorts. This cohort had only TCR beta chains sequenced, and the lack of alpha or paired-chain data limited which features could be detected. The study gave a list of 150 to 200 TCR beta chains associated with cytomegalovirus. A further reported finding was that TCR beta sequences accurately predicted the HLA-A and HLA-B alleles for most subjects in the first cohort. According to a later analysis, parvovirus B19, influenza, CMV and Epstein-Barr virus appeared linked to several top co-occurrence clusters. In vitro tests confirmed that a few of the cytomegalovirus-associated TCR beta chains recognize cytomegalovirus antigens. Because some donors lacked HLA typing at each locus, the association tests relied only on the typed subset. In a later analysis, HLA-associated TCR beta chains showed more clonal expansion and lower generation probabilities than non-associated chains that were equally common. Because the 87-base-pair reads could not distinguish some IMGT-functional V segments, including TRBV6-2 and TRBV6-3, those segments were excluded. Because counts were too low, 15 to 20 rarely observed V segments, including chromosome 9 orphons, were left out of the earlier analysis of several hundred of the donors. In an earlier analysis of over 550 of the donors, most TCR beta V segments were observed in productive rearrangements about 90% or about 30% of the time, broadly matching IMGT annotations. While some public TCRs were present in many individuals, most TCR sequences turned up only very rarely across donors. An association between a missense DCLRE1C variant and V-gene and J-gene trimming of TCR beta chains was found in a later genetic analysis and replicated in an independent cohort. For the cohort, immune exposure information was limited to CMV serostatus.

Library construction relied on the immunoSEQ multiplex PCR assay. For the multiplex PCR, a mixture combining 60 forward primers for TCR Vbeta segments and 13 reverse primers for TCR Jbeta segments was used. The CDR3 region of rearranged TCR beta genes was amplified from genomic DNA by a multiplex PCR assay. On the Illumina HiSeq System, the amplified TCR beta libraries were sequenced as 87-base-pair reads. Processing in the source paper ran as follows. A later analysis counted tens of millions of unique TCR beta chains across the 550 to 800 repertoires, and roughly 9.9 million of these chains were shared by at least two donors. To remove PCR and sequencing errors, raw reads were error-corrected and collapsed into unique sequences using a nearest-neighbor algorithm that merged closely related sequences. To assign V, D and J gene segments, CDR3 sequences were aligned to IMGT reference sequences. For a sequence to be retained, a match of at least six nucleotides to both a V gene segment and a J gene segment was required. A rearrangement was called productive if the CDR3 had no stop codons and remained in frame with V and J, and every other rearrangement was called non-productive. Following IMGT convention, CDR3 was defined as the stretch from the second conserved V-encoded cysteine to the conserved J-encoded phenylalanine. The earlier analysis of 500 to 600 of the donors excluded sequences that lacked an unambiguous match to a single V gene segment. In an earlier analysis of roughly 600 of the donors, a V segment was called functional when productive rearrangements were above 56.7%, and segregating when the standard deviation between donors exceeded 5%. To diagnose cytomegalovirus status from the catalog of TCR beta chain sequences, a statistical classification framework was built. A later analysis assigned V and J genes by comparing TCR nucleotide sequences with IMGT/GENE-DB human TR gene sequences. A later analysis assigned CDR3 sequences and most-parsimonious VDJ recombination scenarios with the TCRdist pipeline. In a later analysis, each TCR beta chain was defined by its CDR3 amino acid sequence together with its V-gene family, and reads without a unique V-gene family were excluded. As a way to deal with suspected cross-contamination and a sequencing artifact, a later analysis dropped nearly 600 nucleotide sequences that were highly shared and had low generation probability. A later analysis calculated a clonal expansion index for each public chain from normalized within-repertoire ranks of inferred template counts. In a later analysis, generation probabilities were computed using a VDJ recombination model fitted to out-of-frame rearrangements, and the results were checked against IGoR. A later analysis scored TCR-TCR, TCR-HLA and TCR-CMV co-occurrence with hypergeometric tests, applying a repertoire-size bias correction to TCR pairs. False discovery rates were estimated in a later analysis by permuting HLA or CMV assignments 20 times. In a later analysis, co-occurring TCRs were grouped with DBSCAN, and TCRdist sequence similarity was added when clustering was performed within HLA-allele-positive subsets. For co-occurrence clustering, repertoires with fewer than 30,000 or more than 120,000 public chains were excluded, along with five repertoires with anomalous nucleotide sharing. As stored in TCRdb, this immuneACCESS dataset retains in-frame rearrangements with V and J assigned. A fraction of the clones does not appear; measured against another copy, unresolved V genes explain less than half of the discrepancy, and the remainder lacks a known reason. The D gene and trimming were derived from the DNA, and the V and J assignments and clone size from that table. This sample holds 84,000 or so clones; over 70% were observed only once. Approximately 2% of the sample comes from the top ten.

The cohort was made up of 500 to 800 healthy bone marrow donors. Cohort members were all nominally healthy when sampled, although unrecorded immune exposures were likely present. The donor was CMV seronegative and was included in the group of several hundred seronegative cohort members. Every donor gave a peripheral blood sample, and the peripheral blood mononuclear cells from that sample were used for TCR beta sequencing. Genomic DNA was extracted from the blood cell samples with the Qiagen DNeasy Blood Extraction Kit. Reading from cysteine to phenylalanine, the CDR3 counts 16 amino acids. Kept here is only the CDR3 DNA, which spans 48 bases and is read in frame from base 1. CDR1 and CDR2, looked up from the germline V gene, are MNHEY and SVGAGI. The trim is 2 bases for V and 5 bases for J, with a gap of 18 bases between the germline ends.

The chain is encoded by TRBV6-5 joined to TRBJ1-1; the D gene is perhaps TRBD1, from 5 matching bases. The material sequenced was PBMCs. This clonotype was obtained from a boy aged 5-17 years in good health and CMV-seronegative. The CDR3 region has the sequence CASSYRPGGGKTEAFF. The DNA sequence is TGTGCCAGCAGTTACAGGCCGGGGGGAGGAAAGACTGAAGCTTTCTTT.